The rows below give T cell receptor beta chains drawn from one sample of a study of radiotherapy plus CTLA-4 blockade in lung cancer. Method: immunoSEQ multiplex PCR; TCRdb's copy keeps in-frame clones and lacks some. The sample gives tens of thousands of clones, 77% of which show up once; 2% to 2.5% is in the top ten. The sample consisted of peripheral blood, taken from a patient treated with radiotherapy plus ipilimumab. The receptors stem from a human donor with non-small cell lung cancer whose response to radiotherapy plus ipilimumab could not be evaluated. CDR3s include the opening cysteine and the closing phenylalanine or tryptophan. The D gene is left open where the match is weak. A row's size may be missing; if present it is once, few, many or a size class.

V gene	J gene	clone size	D gene	CDR3 protein	CDR3 DNA
TRBV13	TRBJ1-2	NA	NA	CASSFRQKVTNYGYTF	TGTGCCAGCAGCTTCCGACAGAAAGTAACTAACTATGGCTACACCTTC
TRBV28	TRBJ1-1	NA	NA	CASSLSVNTEAFF	TGTGCCAGCAGTTTAAGCGTTAACACTGAAGCTTTCTTT
TRBV7-2	TRBJ2-5	NA	TRBD1	CASGTGRETQYF	TGTGCCAGCGGGACAGGTCGGGAGACCCAGTACTTC
TRBV5-1	TRBJ1-6	NA	TRBD1	CASSPDRGSSPLHF	TGCGCCAGCAGCCCCGACAGGGGAAGCTCACCCCTCCACTTT
TRBV28	TRBJ2-3	NA	NA	CASSGKGGTASTDTQYF	TGTGCCAGCAGTGGAAAAGGAGGGACTGCTAGCACAGATACGCAGTATTTT
TRBV11-2	TRBJ1-3	NA	NA	CASSLGHRVSGNTIYF	TGTGCCAGCAGCTTAGGCCACAGGGTCTCTGGAAACACCATATATTTT
TRBV5-4	TRBJ2-5	NA	TRBD2	CASSLGPLAGTQETQYF	TGTGCCAGCAGCTTGGGGCCCCTAGCGGGGACACAGGAGACCCAGTACTTC
TRBV6-6	TRBJ1-1	few	NA	CASNTAGGNTEAFF	TGTGCCAGCAACACGGCGGGGGGGAATACTGAAGCTTTCTTT
TRBV4-2	TRBJ1-2	NA	NA	CASSQVSNYGYTF	TGTGCCAGCAGCCAAGTCAGTAACTATGGCTACACCTTC
TRBV7-2	TRBJ2-7	NA	TRBD1	CASSSLTGGNEQYF	TGTGCCAGCAGCTCCCTAACAGGGGGTAACGAGCAGTACTTC
TRBV18	TRBJ1-2	NA	NA	CASSPYQRQSGYGYTF	TGTGCCAGCTCGCCGTACCAAAGACAGTCTGGGTATGGCTACACCTTC
TRBV12-2	TRBJ2-7	NA	NA	CASRLGPGLEAGGEEQYF	TGTGCAAGTCGCTTAGGTCCCGGACTAGAAGCGGGGGGTGAGGAGCAGTACTTC
TRBV10-1	TRBJ2-2	NA	NA	CASIRTENTGELFF	TGCGCCAGCATTAGGACAGAAAACACCGGGGAGCTGTTTTTT
TRBV18	TRBJ2-6	NA	TRBD2	CASTSSGPSSGANVLTF	TGTGCCAGCACCTCTAGCGGACCGAGCTCTGGGGCCAACGTCCTGACTTTC
TRBV7-9	TRBJ2-2	NA	NA	CASSSRVPNTGELFF	TGTGCCAGCAGCTCCAGGGTACCGAACACCGGGGAGCTGTTTTTT
TRBV27	TRBJ2-1	NA	TRBD1	CASSSPGRQGASYEQFF	TGTGCCAGCAGTTCCCCAGGTCGACAGGGGGCGTCCTATGAGCAGTTCTTC
TRBV5-1	TRBJ2-1	NA	TRBD2	CASYLAGEVNEQFF	TGCGCCAGCTATCTAGCGGGAGAGGTAAATGAGCAGTTCTTC
TRBV11-1	TRBJ2-1	NA	TRBD2	CASSYSLAGGLNEQFF	TGTGCCAGCAGCTACTCCCTAGCGGGGGGCCTAAATGAGCAGTTCTTC
TRBV28	TRBJ1-3	few	NA	CASSRRAAGNTIYF	TGTGCCAGCTCTCGCAGGGCGGCTGGAAACACCATATATTTT
TRBV5-6	TRBJ2-6	NA	NA	CASSSGVSGANVLTF	TGTGCCAGCAGCTCCGGGGTGTCTGGGGCCAACGTCCTGACTTTC
TRBV7-9	TRBJ2-7	NA	NA	CASSLWTTGLLYF	TGTGCCAGCAGCTTGTGGACCACAGGGCTCCTGTACTTC
TRBV5-1	TRBJ1-4	NA	NA	CASSRGTEGRLNEKLFF	TGCGCCAGCAGCCGGGGGACGGAAGGGAGACTCAATGAAAAACTGTTTTTT
TRBV10-3	TRBJ1-3	NA	NA	CATAEQGGSSGNTIYF	TGTGCCACCGCGGAACAGGGAGGGTCCTCTGGAAACACCATATATTTT
TRBV7-2	TRBJ2-5	NA	TRBD1	CASSYNRGQETQYF	TGTGCCAGCAGCTACAACAGGGGTCAAGAGACCCAGTACTTC
TRBV11-2	TRBJ2-7	NA	TRBD2	CASSFMTSTYSYEQYF	TGTGCCAGCAGCTTTATGACTAGCACCTACTCCTACGAGCAGTACTTC
TRBV18	TRBJ2-3	NA	TRBD2	CASSRASGTPTDTQYF	TGTGCCAGCTCACGGGCTAGCGGGACCCCGACAGATACGCAGTATTTT